The 15 T cell receptor beta chains in this list originate from one sample, sequenced in a study of beta chain features in type 1 diabetes. These TCRs are of unknown antigen specificity. The sequenced template was cDNA made from the entire isolated RNA. Generated by immunoSEQ multiplex PCR, the TCRdb table keeps only in-frame clones and is missing some. This table has 95,000 to 150,000 clones, about 18% appearing once. General study points: Among patients with Type 1 diabetes, TCRB CDR3s were moderately but significantly shorter in every one of the four CD4+ subsets.

Sequencing input: central memory CD4+ T cells from blood. These receptor sequences come from a man between 18 and 29 years old with type 1 diabetes.

The rearrangement uses TRBV4-3 and TRBJ2-3; possibly TRBD2 for D (6 bases). V was trimmed by 3 bases and J by 3 bases, leaving 10 bases between them. Per the germline V gene, CDR1 is LGHNA and CDR2 is YSLEER. There are 14 residues in the CDR3. Written as DNA, the CDR3 is TGCGCCAGCAGCCAGGGGACTGGTACAGATACGCAGTATTTT. As protein: CASSQGTGTDTQYF.

The rearrangement links TRBV9 to TRBJ2-3, with TRBD2 as a possible D gene (6 bases). The ends were cut back, 4 bases at V and 2 bases at J, with 11 bases in the middle. This CDR3 comprises 14 residues. The germline V gene encodes CDR1 SGDLS and CDR2 YYNGEE. The CDR3 loop is CASSFGLTTDTQYF. The CDR3 DNA reads as TGTGCCAGCAGCTTCGGACTAACCACAGATACGCAGTATTTT.

This clone appeared many times. V usage is TRBV5-1 and J usage is TRBJ2-7; TRBD1 matches 8 bases. The CDR3 is 13 residues long. The trim removed 3 bases at V and 6 bases at J, leaving 5 bases unmatched. The germline V gene has CDR1 SGHRS and CDR2 YFSETQ. The DNA for the CDR3 is TGCGCCAGCAGCTATGGACAGGGCGGCGAGCAGTACTTC. Protein: CASSYGQGGEQYF.

This rearrangement joins TRBV5-1 to TRBJ1-2; TRBD1 is a possible D gene (5 bases). This CDR3 region has 14 residues. V lost 4 bases to trimming and J lost 6 bases, with 16 bases between them. CDR1 is SGHRS and CDR2 is YFSETQ in the germline V gene. CDR3: CASSHRQSLDGYTF. CDR3 nucleotides: TGCGCCAGCAGCCACAGACAGTCACTGGATGGCTACACCTTC.

This chain links TRBV7-2 with TRBJ2-1, with TRBD2 as a possible D gene (6 bases). V shed 5 bases and J shed 9 bases, with 20 bases lying between them. Germline V gene lookup returns CDR1 SGHTA and CDR2 FQGNSA. This CDR3 spans 15 amino acids. The CDR3 spells CASSPIPGAGAEQFF. The CDR3 nucleotides read TGTGCCAGCAGCCCGATCCCGGGAGCCGGCGCTGAGCAGTTCTTC. The entire variable domain, with the rest obtained from reference TRBV7-2 and TRBJ2-1, is as follows: GAGVSQSPSNKVTEKGKDVELRCDPISGHTALYWYRQSLGQGLEFLIYFQGNSAPDKSGLPSDRFSAERTGGSVSTLTIQRTQQEDSAVYLCASSPIPGAGAEQFFGPGTRLTVL.

This clone has a count of ten or more. V and J are TRBV29-1 and TRBJ2-5; the D gene is possibly TRBD1 (5 bases). Trimming shortened V by 7 bases and J by 5 bases, and 14 bases separated the two germline ends. Germline values: CDR1 SQVTM, CDR2 ANQGSEA. This CDR3 spans 12 amino acids. The chain's CDR3 is CSAGHRGETQYF. The CDR3, as DNA: TGCAGCGCCGGACACCGTGGGGAGACCCAGTACTTC.

This clone has more than one count but fewer than ten. The chain combines TRBV6-5 with TRBJ2-2; 8 positions match TRBD2. This CDR3 spans 14 amino acids. The germline CDR1 and CDR2 sequences are MNHEY and SVGAGI. V gave up 4 bases and J gave up 5 bases; unmatched junction bases: 3. The CDR3 loop reads CASSSTSATGELFF. The CDR3 DNA reads as TGTGCCAGCAGTTCGACTAGCGCGACCGGGGAGCTGTTTTTT.

The chain employs TRBV4-3 and TRBJ2-7; 8 bases fit TRBD1. This CDR3 spans 18 amino acids. CDR1 and CDR2 (germline): LGHNA, YSLEER. Trimming at V came to 0 bases and at J to 0 bases, leaving 10 bases not matched to a gene. The DNA for the CDR3 is TGCGCCAGCAGCCAAGATGCCGACAGGGGATATTCCTCCTACGAGCAGTACTTC. Its protein product is CASSQDADRGYSSYEQYF.

This clone turned up a few times. The V gene is TRBV5-8, the J gene TRBJ2-3, with a weak D call TRBD2 (6 bases). The CDR3 length is 17 residues. In germline, CDR1 is SGHTS, CDR2 YDEGEE. Trimming removed 4 bases from V and 0 bases from J, with 18 bases in between. The CDR3 DNA is TGTGCCAGCAGCGCTGCATCCCTAGCGACTAGCACAGATACGCAGTATTTT. It is translated as CASSAASLATSTDTQYF.

This clone was detected ten times or more. The rearrangement joins TRBV7-6 to TRBJ2-3; 7 bases map to TRBD2. J gave up 5 bases and V 1 base, and 6 bases lay outside the gene matches. The CDR3 has 15 residues. The germline gives CDR1 SGHVS, CDR2 FNYEAQ. DNA for the CDR3: TGTGCCAGCAGCTTAGGAGGGACTAACCTAGATACGCAGTATTTT. Its translation: CASSLGGTNLDTQYF.

This clone came up a few times. This chain uses TRBV2 with TRBJ1-1; D unclear. Germline V gene data show CDR1 as SNHLY and CDR2 as FYNNEI. The CDR3 contains 14 residues. Trimming removed 7 bases from V and 0 bases from J, with 12 bases in between. This CDR3 is CASTLSRLNTEAFF. CDR3 coding DNA: TGTGCCAGCACCTTGAGTAGACTGAACACTGAAGCTTTCTTT. Based on the CDR3 plus reference TRBV2 and TRBJ1-1, the full variable domain is EPEVTQTPSHQVTQMGQEVILRCVPISNHLYFYWYRQILGQKVEFLVSFYNNEISEKSEIFDDQFSVERPDGSNFTLKIRSTKLEDSAMYFCASTLSRLNTEAFFGQGTRLTVV.

This clone was detected only a few times. This chain links TRBV7-2 with TRBJ1-1; a weak D match, TRBD1 (6 bases). The germline V gene has CDR1 SGHTA and CDR2 FQGNSA. The CDR3 is made up of 14 amino acids. Trimming pared 5 bases from V and 7 bases from J, leaving 17 bases between. The CDR3 spells CASSQYERTDEAFF. The CDR3 DNA reads TGTGCCAGCAGCCAATACGAAAGGACAGATGAAGCTTTCTTT.

The count of this clone is one. This rearrangement joins TRBV7-2 to TRBJ2-5, with 11 positions matching TRBD2. V trimming: 5 bases; J trimming: 5 bases; junction bases outside the gene matches: 10. The CDR3 is 16 residues long. Germline V gene data show CDR1 as SGHTA and CDR2 as FQGNSA. CDR3 coding DNA: TGTGCCAGCAGCGGGGGGACTAGCGGACCCCGGGAGACCCAGTACTTC. Amino acids: CASSGGTSGPRETQYF.

This clone was counted only a few times. The chain employs TRBV30 and TRBJ2-7, with 8 nucleotides matching TRBD1. The CDR3 sequence is 18 residues long. The germline V gene encodes CDR1 GTSNPN and CDR2 SVGIG (reference sequence). The V and J ends lost 0 bases and 6 bases, in that order; junction bases with no gene match: 19. CDR3 amino acids: CAWSVPPRDRFVLGEQYF. CDR3 sequence (DNA): TGTGCCTGGAGTGTACCCCCCAGGGACAGGTTCGTATTAGGCGAGCAGTACTTC.

With respect to this clone: One end of the junction fails to match germline, which may point to a read error. The V gene is TRBV29-1, the J gene TRBJ2-7, with a tentative D call TRBD2 (6 bases). This CDR3 region has 13 residues. CDR1 and CDR2 (germline): SQVTM, ANQGSEA. The DNA for the CDR3 is TGCAGCGGTGAAGGAGGGCGGGCCGGCGGGCAGTACTTC. Amino acid sequence: CSGEGGRAGGQYF.